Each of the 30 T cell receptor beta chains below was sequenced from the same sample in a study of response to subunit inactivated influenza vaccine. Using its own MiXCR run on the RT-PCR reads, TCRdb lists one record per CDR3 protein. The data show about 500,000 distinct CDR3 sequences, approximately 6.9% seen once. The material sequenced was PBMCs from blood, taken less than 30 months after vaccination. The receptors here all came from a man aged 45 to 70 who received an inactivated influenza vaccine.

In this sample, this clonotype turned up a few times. The CDR3 region is CASSASTSPETQYF. The DNA for the CDR3 is TGCGCCAGCAGCGCCTCGACTAGTCCAGAGACCCAGTACTTC. The chain carries TRBV5-1 and TRBJ2-5; tentative D call: TRBD2 (6 bases). The CDR3 contains 14 residues. Germline lookup yields CDR1 SGHRS and CDR2 YFSETQ. Trimming cost V 4 bases and J 4 bases, with 14 bases left between them.

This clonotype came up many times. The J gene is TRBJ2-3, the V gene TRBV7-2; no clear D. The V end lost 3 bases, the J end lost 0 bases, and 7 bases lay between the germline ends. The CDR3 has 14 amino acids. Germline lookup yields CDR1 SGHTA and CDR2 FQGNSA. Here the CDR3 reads CASSFWGSTDTQYF. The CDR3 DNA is TGTGCCAGCAGCTTTTGGGGTAGCACAGATACGCAGTATTTT.

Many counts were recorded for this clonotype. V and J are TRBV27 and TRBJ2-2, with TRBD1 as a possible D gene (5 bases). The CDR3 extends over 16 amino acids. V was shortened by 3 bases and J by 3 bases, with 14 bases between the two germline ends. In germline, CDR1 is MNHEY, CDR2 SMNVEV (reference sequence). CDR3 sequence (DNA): TGTGCCAGCAGTTTCGGCAGGGCCCTTTACACCGGGGAGCTGTTTTTT. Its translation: CASSFGRALYTGELFF.

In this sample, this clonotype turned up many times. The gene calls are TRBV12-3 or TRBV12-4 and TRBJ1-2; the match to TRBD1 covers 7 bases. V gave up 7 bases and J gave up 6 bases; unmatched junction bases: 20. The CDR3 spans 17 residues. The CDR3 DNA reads TGTGCCAGCAATAAAGGGACAGCATGGGGTCCTTTAGATGGCTACACCTTC. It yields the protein CASNKGTAWGPLDGYTF.

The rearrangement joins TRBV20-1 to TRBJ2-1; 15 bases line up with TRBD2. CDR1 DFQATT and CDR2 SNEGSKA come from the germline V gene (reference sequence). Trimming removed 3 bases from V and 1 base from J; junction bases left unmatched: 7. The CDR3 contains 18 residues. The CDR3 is CSASPGLAGGRSYNEQFF. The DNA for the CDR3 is TGCAGTGCTAGTCCGGGACTAGCGGGAGGTCGGTCCTACAATGAGCAGTTCTTC.

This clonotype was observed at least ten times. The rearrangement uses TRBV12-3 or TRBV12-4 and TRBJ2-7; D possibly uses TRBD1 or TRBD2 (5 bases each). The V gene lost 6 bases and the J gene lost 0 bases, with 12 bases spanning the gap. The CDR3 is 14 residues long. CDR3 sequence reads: CASSRDRSSYEQYF. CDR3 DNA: TGTGCCAGCAGCCGGGACCGGAGCTCCTACGAGCAGTACTTC.

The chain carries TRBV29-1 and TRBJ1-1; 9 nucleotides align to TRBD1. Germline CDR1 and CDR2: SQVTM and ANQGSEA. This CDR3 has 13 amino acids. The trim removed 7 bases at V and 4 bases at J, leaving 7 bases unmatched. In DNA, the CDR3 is TGCAGCGCCTGGACAGGGGTGGGCACTGAAGCTTTCTTT. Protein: CSAWTGVGTEAFF.

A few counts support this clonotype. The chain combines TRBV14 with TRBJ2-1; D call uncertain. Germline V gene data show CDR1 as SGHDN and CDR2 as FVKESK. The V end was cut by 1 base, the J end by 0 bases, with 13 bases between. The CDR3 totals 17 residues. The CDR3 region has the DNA TGTGCCAGCAGCCAAGGTCTGACGAAGAGCTCCTACAATGAGCAGTTCTTC. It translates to CASSQGLTKSSYNEQFF.

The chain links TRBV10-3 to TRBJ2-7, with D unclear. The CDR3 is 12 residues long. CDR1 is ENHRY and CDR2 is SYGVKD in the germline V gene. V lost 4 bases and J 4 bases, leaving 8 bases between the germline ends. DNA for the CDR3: TGTGCCATCAGTGCAGCTCTATACGAGCAGTACTTC. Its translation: CAISAALYEQYF.

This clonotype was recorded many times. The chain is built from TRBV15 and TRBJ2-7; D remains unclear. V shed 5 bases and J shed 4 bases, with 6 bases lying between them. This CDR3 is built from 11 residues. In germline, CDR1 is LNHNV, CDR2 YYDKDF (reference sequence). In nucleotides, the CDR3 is TGTGCCACCAGCCGAGGTTACGAGCAGTACTTC. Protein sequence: CATSRGYEQYF. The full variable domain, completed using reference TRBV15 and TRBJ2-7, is DAMVIQNPRYQVTQFGKPVTLSCSQTLNHNVMYWYQQKSSQAPKLLFHYYDKDFNNEADTPDNFQSRRPNTSFCFLDIRSPGLGDTAMYLCATSRGYEQYFGPGTRLTVT.

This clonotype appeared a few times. The CDR3 DNA is TGTGCCATCGGGACAGGGGTAGGCGAGCAGTACTTC. This gives the protein CAIGTGVGEQYF. V gene TRBV10-3 combines with J gene TRBJ2-7, with TRBD1 identical over 10 bases. Germline V gene lookup returns CDR1 ENHRY and CDR2 SYGVKD. Germline trimming cut 8 bases from V and 6 bases from J; bases unmatched to any gene: 4. The CDR3 has 12 amino acids.

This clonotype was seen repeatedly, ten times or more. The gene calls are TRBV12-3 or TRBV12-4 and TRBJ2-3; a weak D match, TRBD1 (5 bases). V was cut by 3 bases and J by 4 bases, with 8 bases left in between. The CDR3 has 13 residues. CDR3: CASSLVRADTQYF. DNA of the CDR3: TGTGCCAGCAGTTTGGTCAGGGCAGATACGCAGTATTTT.

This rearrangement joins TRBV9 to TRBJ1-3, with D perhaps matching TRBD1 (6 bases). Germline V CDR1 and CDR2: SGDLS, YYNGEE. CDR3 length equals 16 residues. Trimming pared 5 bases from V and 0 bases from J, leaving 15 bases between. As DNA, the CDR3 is TGTGCCAGCAGTCATTCAGGACAGAGCTCTGGAAACACCATATATTTT. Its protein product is CASSHSGQSSGNTIYF. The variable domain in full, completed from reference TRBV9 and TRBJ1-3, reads DSGVTQTPKHLITATGQRVTLRCSPRSGDLSVYWYQQSLDQGLQFLIQYYNGEERAKGNILERFSAQQFPDLHSELNLSSLELGDSALYFCASSHSGQSSGNTIYFGEGSWLTVV.

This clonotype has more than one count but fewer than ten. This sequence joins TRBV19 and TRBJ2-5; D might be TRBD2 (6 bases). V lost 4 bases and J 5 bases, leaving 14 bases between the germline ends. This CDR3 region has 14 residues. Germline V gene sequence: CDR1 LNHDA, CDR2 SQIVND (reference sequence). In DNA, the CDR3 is TGTGCCAGTAGTAGGACTATTGGCGGGGAGACCCAGTACTTC. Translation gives CASSRTIGGETQYF.

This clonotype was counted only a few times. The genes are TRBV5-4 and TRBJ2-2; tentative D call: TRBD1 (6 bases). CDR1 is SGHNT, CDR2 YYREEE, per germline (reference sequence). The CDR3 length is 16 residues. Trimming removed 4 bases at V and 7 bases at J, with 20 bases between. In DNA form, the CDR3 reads TGTGCCAGCAGCCCGCTCCCAGGGGCGGACATCGGGGAGCTGTTTTTT. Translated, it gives CASSPLPGADIGELFF.

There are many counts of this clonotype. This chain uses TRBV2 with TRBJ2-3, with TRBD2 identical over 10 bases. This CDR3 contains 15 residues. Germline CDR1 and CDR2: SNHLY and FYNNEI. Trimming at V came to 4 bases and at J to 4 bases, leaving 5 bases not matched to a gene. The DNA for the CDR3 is TGTGCCAGCAGTGGGGCTAGCGGGAGCGCAGATACGCAGTATTTT. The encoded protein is CASSGASGSADTQYF.

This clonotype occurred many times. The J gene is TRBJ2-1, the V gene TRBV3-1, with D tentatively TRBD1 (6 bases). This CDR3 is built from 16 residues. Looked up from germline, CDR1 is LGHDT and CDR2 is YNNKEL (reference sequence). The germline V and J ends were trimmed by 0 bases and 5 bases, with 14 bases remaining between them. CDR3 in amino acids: CASSQDTRGWHNEQFF. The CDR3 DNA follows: TGTGCCAGCAGCCAAGATACCAGGGGTTGGCACAATGAGCAGTTCTTC.

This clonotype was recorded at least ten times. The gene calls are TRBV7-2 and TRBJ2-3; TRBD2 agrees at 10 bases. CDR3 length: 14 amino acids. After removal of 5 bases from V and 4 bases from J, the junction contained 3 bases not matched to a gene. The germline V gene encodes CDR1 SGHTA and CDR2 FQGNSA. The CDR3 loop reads CASSPGLAADTQYF. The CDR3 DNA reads TGTGCCAGCAGCCCTGGACTAGCGGCAGATACGCAGTATTTT.

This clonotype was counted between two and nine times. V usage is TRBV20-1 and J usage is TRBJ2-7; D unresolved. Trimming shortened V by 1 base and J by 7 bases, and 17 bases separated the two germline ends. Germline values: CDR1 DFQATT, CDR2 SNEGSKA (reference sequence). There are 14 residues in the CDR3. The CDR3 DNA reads TGCAGTGCTAGAGGGGTTTCCTCCTGGCATGAGCAGTACTTC. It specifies CSARGVSSWHEQYF.

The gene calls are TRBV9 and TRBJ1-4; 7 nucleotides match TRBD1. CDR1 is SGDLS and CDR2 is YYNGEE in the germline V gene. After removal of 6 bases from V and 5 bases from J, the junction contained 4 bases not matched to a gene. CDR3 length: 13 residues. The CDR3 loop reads CASKGQNNEKLFF. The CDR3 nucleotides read TGTGCCAGCAAGGGACAGAACAATGAAAAACTGTTTTTT.

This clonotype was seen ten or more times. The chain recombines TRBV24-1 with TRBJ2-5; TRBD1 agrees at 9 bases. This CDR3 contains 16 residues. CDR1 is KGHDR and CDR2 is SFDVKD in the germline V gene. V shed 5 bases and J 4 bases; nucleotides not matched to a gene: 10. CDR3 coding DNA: TGTGCCACCAGTGTAGGGACAGGGAAGGTCGGAGAGACCCAGTACTTC. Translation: CATSVGTGKVGETQYF.

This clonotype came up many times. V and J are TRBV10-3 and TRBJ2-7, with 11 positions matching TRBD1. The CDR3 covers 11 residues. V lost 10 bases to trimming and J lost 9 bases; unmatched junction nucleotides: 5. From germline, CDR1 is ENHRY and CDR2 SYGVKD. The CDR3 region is CATWTGGGQYF. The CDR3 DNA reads TGTGCCACCTGGACAGGGGGCGGGCAGTACTTC.

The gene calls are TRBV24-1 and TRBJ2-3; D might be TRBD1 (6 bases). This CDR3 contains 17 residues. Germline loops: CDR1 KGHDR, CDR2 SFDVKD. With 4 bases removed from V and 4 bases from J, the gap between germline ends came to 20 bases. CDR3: CATSEGAKGGWADTQYF. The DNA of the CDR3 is TGTGCCACCAGTGAAGGGGCTAAAGGGGGATGGGCAGATACGCAGTATTTT.

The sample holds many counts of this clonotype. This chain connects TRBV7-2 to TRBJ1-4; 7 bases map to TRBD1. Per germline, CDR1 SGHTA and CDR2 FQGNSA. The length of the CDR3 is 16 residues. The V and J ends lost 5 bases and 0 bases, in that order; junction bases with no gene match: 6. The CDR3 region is CASSPRGGPTNEKLFF. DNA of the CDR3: TGTGCCAGCAGCCCTAGAGGGGGCCCAACTAATGAAAAACTGTTTTTT. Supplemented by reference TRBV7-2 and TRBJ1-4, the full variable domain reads GAGVSQSPSNKVTEKGKDVELRCDPISGHTALYWYRQSLGQGLEFLIYFQGNSAPDKSGLPSDRFSAERTGGSVSTLTIQRTQQEDSAVYLCASSPRGGPTNEKLFFGSGTQLSVL.

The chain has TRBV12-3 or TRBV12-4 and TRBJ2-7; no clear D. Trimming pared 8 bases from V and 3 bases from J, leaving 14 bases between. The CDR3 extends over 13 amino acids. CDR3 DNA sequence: TGTGCCAGCTCCAAGAACGTCTACTACGAGCAGTACTTC. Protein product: CASSKNVYYEQYF.

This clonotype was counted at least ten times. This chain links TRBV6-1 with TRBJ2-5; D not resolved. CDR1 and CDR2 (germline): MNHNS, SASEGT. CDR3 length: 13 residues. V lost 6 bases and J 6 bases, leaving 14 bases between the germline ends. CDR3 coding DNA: TGTGCCAGCAGCACCCAGATAGGGCAGACCCAGTACTTC. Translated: CASSTQIGQTQYF.

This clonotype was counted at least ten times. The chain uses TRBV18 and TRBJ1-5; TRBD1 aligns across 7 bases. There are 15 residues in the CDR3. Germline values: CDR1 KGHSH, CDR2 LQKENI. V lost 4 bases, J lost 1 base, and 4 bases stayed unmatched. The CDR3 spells CASSLDRDSNQPQHF. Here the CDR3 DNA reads TGTGCCAGCTCACTTGACAGGGACAGCAATCAGCCCCAGCATTTT.

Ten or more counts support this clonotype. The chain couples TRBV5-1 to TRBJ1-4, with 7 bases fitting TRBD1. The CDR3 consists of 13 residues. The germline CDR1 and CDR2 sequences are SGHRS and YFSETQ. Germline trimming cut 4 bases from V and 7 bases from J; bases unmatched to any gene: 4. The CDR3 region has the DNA TGCGCCAGCAGCCCCGGGACAGCTGAAAAACTGTTTTTT. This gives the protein CASSPGTAEKLFF. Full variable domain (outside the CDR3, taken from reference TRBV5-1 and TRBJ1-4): KAGVTQTPRYLIKTRGQQVTLSCSPISGHRSVSWYQQTPGQGLQFLFEYFSETQRNKGNFPGRFSGRQFSNSRSEMNVSTLELGDSALYLCASSPGTAEKLFFGSGTQLSVL.

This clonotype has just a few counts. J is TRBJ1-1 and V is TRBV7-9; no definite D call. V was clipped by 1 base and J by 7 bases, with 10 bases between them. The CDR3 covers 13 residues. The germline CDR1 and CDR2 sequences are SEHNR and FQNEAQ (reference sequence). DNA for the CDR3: TGTGCCAGCAGCTTAGAACTGGGTGGTGAAGCTTTCTTT. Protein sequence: CASSLELGGEAFF.

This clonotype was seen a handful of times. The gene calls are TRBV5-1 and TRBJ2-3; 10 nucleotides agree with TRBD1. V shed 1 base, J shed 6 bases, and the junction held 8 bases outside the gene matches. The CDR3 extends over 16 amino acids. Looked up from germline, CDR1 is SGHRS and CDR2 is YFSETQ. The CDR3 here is CASSLRQGALMDTQYF. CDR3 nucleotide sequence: TGCGCCAGCAGCTTGAGACAGGGGGCGCTGATGGATACGCAGTATTTT. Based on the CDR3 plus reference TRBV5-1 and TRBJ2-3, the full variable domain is KAGVTQTPRYLIKTRGQQVTLSCSPISGHRSVSWYQQTPGQGLQFLFEYFSETQRNKGNFPGRFSGRQFSNSRSEMNVSTLELGDSALYLCASSLRQGALMDTQYFGPGTRLTVL.